This T cell receptor beta chain was identified during a study of spatial heterogeneity in lung cancer (dated by TCRdb to the late 2010s). In terms of the full investigation: More beta-chain than alpha-chain transcripts were consistently detected, likely reflecting higher beta-chain transcript abundance. In the raw uncorrected reads, each unique combination of TCR and UMI appeared more than ten times on average. The study quantitatively compared TCR alpha and beta repertoires across multiple tumor regions, matched nontumor lung and blood in non-small cell lung cancer. The study linked features of the TCR repertoire to counts of nonsynonymous mutations, which were determined by whole-exome sequencing of tumor tissue. At surgery, both alpha and beta chains were TCR-sequenced in approximately 210 tumor regions, fewer than 65 matched nontumor lung samples and a few dozen PBMC samples.

The junction carries 5 bases between V and J, which are trimmed by 6 bases and 4 bases respectively. CDR1 and CDR2 are read off the germline V gene as SGHRS and YFSETQ. There are 11 amino acids in the CDR3, from cysteine to phenylalanine inclusive. The kept DNA is CDR3 alone, 33 bases in frame from the first base. Many counts were recorded for this clonotype. Its cognate antigen has yet to be identified. Base qualities are not recorded, but no much larger clone differs from it by a single base. To prepare the library, 5' RACE was applied. The listed sequencing device is NextSeq 500. To allow correction of PCR and sequencing errors, the TCR library protocol tagged every TCR cDNA molecule with a unique molecular identifier. The source study handled its data this way. Decombinator tools were used for TCR identification, UMI-based error correction and CDR3 extraction. TCRs above a frequency of 2 per 1,000, corresponding to the top 1% of the tumor frequency distribution, were defined as expanded. Each repertoire was subsampled 100 times to 5,000 TCRs, after which Renyi diversity was computed with the R vegan package. CDR3 similarity networks were built from amino acid triplet string-kernel similarity, connecting CDR3s with pairwise similarity above 0.82. TCRdb reprocessed the public reads (quality trimming at Q25 with fastp, clone calling with MiXCR) and kept in-frame beta chains. CDR3 protein sequences are deduplicated, and each keeps its most common genes and DNA. The V and J calls come from TCRdb's annotation, not from the publication. The sample profile shows approximately 4,000 distinct CDR3 sequences; around 8.2% of them were found once. 50% to 60% of the sample is in the top ten clones.

General findings and caveats noted by the study authors: Confirming at a functional level the hypothesis that regional TCRs recognize regional mutations was considered to require additional single-cell paired TCR alpha and beta sequencing. Ubiquitous expanded tumor TCRs were detected in blood more often at tumor resection than at routine follow-up.

This sample's time point label indicates: sample taken at primary tumor resection. For TCR sequencing, whole RNA was extracted from tumor and nontumor lung tissue, or from cryopreserved PBMC samples, and no cell sorting was done. Donors were 70 or so patients with early-stage, untreated non-small cell lung cancer from the lung TRACERx cohort. Only patients for whom sufficient RNA was available from at least two tumor regions were selected for TCR sequencing. The chain is made from TRBV5-1 and TRBJ2-1; too little of a D gene remains to name it. This receptor was obtained from a female donor with early-stage non-small cell lung cancer. The sequenced sample was PBMCs, obtained at surgery. The CDR3 loop reads CASKEYNEQFF. The bases are TGCGCCAGCAAGGAGTACAATGAGCAGTTCTTC.